Presented here are 20 T cell receptor beta chains from one specimen sequenced in a study of cytomegalovirus exposure and HLA in healthy donors (dated by TCRdb to about 2017). Libraries were prepared through the immunoSEQ multiplex PCR assay. TCRdb obtained this table from immuneACCESS and retained in-frame rearrangements with V and J assigned. These tables miss some clones; where compared with another copy, unresolved V genes account for less than half of the shortfall, and the remainder is unexplained. This sample lists 150,000 to 200,000 clones; approximately 84% were detected once. Jointly, the top ten make up roughly a tenth of the sample. Sequenced sample: PBMCs. The receptor source for this set is a man aged 25 to 45 in good health and CMV-seropositive.

V is TRBV28 and J is TRBJ2-5; 11 bases fit TRBD2. The CDR3 loop spans 14 amino acids. Germline-derived CDR1 and CDR2 are MDHEN and SYDVKM. V lost 6 bases to trimming and J lost 2 bases; unmatched junction nucleotides: 2. In DNA, the CDR3 is TGTGCCAGCAGCGGGACTAGCGGTCAAGAGACCCAGTACTTC. As protein: CASSGTSGQETQYF.

The chain uses TRBV10-1 and TRBJ2-7, with 11 positions matching TRBD2. The CDR3 contains 14 residues. The J segment lost 5 bases and the V segment lost 4 bases, leaving 4 bases of the junction unmatched. In germline, CDR1 is WNHNN, CDR2 SYGVQD (reference sequence). CDR3 in DNA: TGCGCCAGCAGTGTAGCGGGAGGGCCAAACGAGCAGTACTTC. This translates into CASSVAGGPNEQYF.

The chain carries TRBV2 and TRBJ2-3, with D perhaps matching TRBD1 (5 bases). The ends were cut back, 8 bases at V and 2 bases at J, with 20 bases in the middle. Germline V gene sequence: CDR1 SNHLY, CDR2 FYNNEI. The CDR3 spans 16 residues. For the CDR3, the DNA is TGTGCCAGCGGGTTTATCCTTGACAGTAACACAGATACGCAGTATTTT. Amino acids: CASGFILDSNTDTQYF.

The chain combines TRBV5-6 with TRBJ2-5; 7 nucleotides agree with TRBD2. Per the germline V gene, CDR1 is SGHDT and CDR2 is YYEEEE. Germline trimming cut 6 bases from V and 3 bases from J; bases unmatched to any gene: 5. This CDR3 spans 13 amino acids. The CDR3 protein is CASTLGREETQYF. In DNA form, the CDR3 reads TGTGCCAGCACCCTTGGGAGGGAAGAGACCCAGTACTTC.

The chain is built from TRBV5-1 and TRBJ1-2, with D perhaps matching TRBD1 (6 bases). The germline V gene has CDR1 SGHRS and CDR2 YFSETQ. The CDR3 sequence is 12 residues long. V was trimmed by 3 bases and J by 4 bases, leaving 7 bases between them. The CDR3 region is CASSSDSYGYTF. The DNA for the CDR3 is TGCGCCAGCAGCTCGGACAGCTATGGCTACACCTTC.

The chain carries TRBV5-6 and TRBJ2-3; 8 nucleotides line up with TRBD1. Germline V gene data show CDR1 as SGHDT and CDR2 as YYEEEE. With V trimmed by 0 bases and J by 3 bases, 6 bases remained unmatched. The CDR3 is 16 amino acids. CDR3 amino acids: CASSLAAGGTTDTQYF. CDR3 in DNA: TGTGCCAGCAGCTTGGCTGCAGGGGGCACGACAGATACGCAGTATTTT.

The rearrangement joins TRBV5-1 to TRBJ1-1; 10 bases map to TRBD1. Germline V gene data show CDR1 as SGHRS and CDR2 as YFSETQ. Unmatched junction bases numbered 4, after V lost 4 bases and J lost 1 base. The CDR3 loop spans 15 amino acids. The CDR3, as DNA: TGCGCCAGCAGCCGGACAGGGGGAGCGAACACTGAAGCTTTCTTT. Amino acid sequence: CASSRTGGANTEAFF.

The chain is built from TRBV7-9 and TRBJ1-3; weak D call: TRBD1 (5 bases). The CDR3 contains 12 residues. Between the trimmed V and J ends, which lost 6 bases and 9 bases, there was a span of 12 bases. Germline V gene sequence: CDR1 SEHNR, CDR2 FQNEAQ (reference sequence). CDR3 bases: TGTGCCAGCAGGCCATCCGGGGGCACCATATATTTT. Translation: CASRPSGGTIYF.

The chain carries TRBV7-6 and TRBJ1-2; D ambiguous. This CDR3 has 15 amino acids. From germline, CDR1 is SGHVS and CDR2 FNYEAQ. With 5 bases removed from V and 4 bases from J, the gap between germline ends came to 17 bases. In DNA, the CDR3 is TGTGCCAGCAGCCAACGAGGCGGAAGCCTCTATGGCTACACCTTC. It specifies CASSQRGGSLYGYTF.

The gene calls are TRBV12-5 and TRBJ2-3, with D possibly matching TRBD2 (5 bases). CDR3 length: 13 residues. Germline lookup yields CDR1 LGHNT and CDR2 FRNRAP. Trimming took off 3 bases at V and 1 base at J, with 5 bases between the two ends. The CDR3 reads CASGFGGTDTQYF. The CDR3 region has the DNA TGTGCTAGTGGTTTCGGGGGCACAGATACGCAGTATTTT.

J is TRBJ1-2 and V is TRBV7-6; 12 positions match TRBD1. CDR3 size: 15 residues. Losses at the gene ends were 0 bases for V and 7 bases for J; bases not matched to a gene: 3. Germline V lookup: CDR1 SGHVS, CDR2 FNYEAQ. CDR3 nucleotides: TGTGCCAGCAGCTTAGCGGGACAGGGGGCCGGTGGCTACACCTTC. This gives the protein CASSLAGQGAGGYTF.

The V gene is TRBV11-2, the J gene TRBJ2-1; TRBD2 aligns across 9 bases. Germline V lookup: CDR1 SGHAT, CDR2 FQNNGV. This CDR3 region has 16 residues. With 3 bases clipped from V and 3 bases from J, the junction kept 6 bases outside the gene matches. CDR3: CASSFPSGGYYNEQFF. CDR3 nucleotide sequence: TGTGCCAGCAGCTTCCCAAGCGGGGGGTACTACAATGAGCAGTTCTTC.

The chain joins TRBV9 to TRBJ2-7; TRBD1 matches 7 bases. Germline CDR1 is SGDLS and CDR2 is YYNGEE. The V and J ends lost 4 bases and 3 bases, in that order; junction bases with no gene match: 7. This CDR3 region has 14 residues. The CDR3 here is CASSPRQGVYEQYF. CDR3 sequence (DNA): TGTGCCAGCAGCCCACGCCAGGGGGTCTACGAGCAGTACTTC.

J is TRBJ1-5 and V is TRBV7-2; 8 positions agree with TRBD1. Germline values: CDR1 SGHTA, CDR2 FQGNSA. After removal of 4 bases from V and 7 bases from J, the junction contained 3 bases not matched to a gene. CDR3 length: 13 amino acids. The CDR3 reads CASSSGGEQPQHF. Written as DNA, the CDR3 is TGTGCCAGCAGCTCAGGGGGCGAGCAGCCCCAGCATTTT.

Only a few counts were recorded for this clone. This chain uses TRBV5-1 with TRBJ2-1, with 15 bases that match TRBD2. After removal of 0 bases from V and 5 bases from J, the junction contained 6 bases not matched to a gene. This CDR3 is built from 18 residues. Germline V lookup: CDR1 SGHRS, CDR2 YFSETQ. Here the CDR3 reads CASSLAKGLAGGHNEQFF. The CDR3 DNA reads TGCGCCAGCAGCTTGGCCAAGGGACTAGCGGGAGGTCACAATGAGCAGTTCTTC.

This sequence joins TRBV7-2 and TRBJ2-7; 9 nucleotides line up with TRBD2. The germline V gene encodes CDR1 SGHTA and CDR2 FQGNSA. Losses at the gene ends were 4 bases for V and 0 bases for J; bases not matched to a gene: 4. The CDR3 extends over 15 amino acids. CDR3 residues: CASSYSGGVSYEQYF. CDR3 coding DNA: TGTGCCAGCAGCTATAGCGGGGGAGTCTCCTACGAGCAGTACTTC. The full variable domain, its missing parts supplied by reference TRBV7-2 and TRBJ2-7, is GAGVSQSPSNKVTEKGKDVELRCDPISGHTALYWYRQSLGQGLEFLIYFQGNSAPDKSGLPSDRFSAERTGGSVSTLTIQRTQQEDSAVYLCASSYSGGVSYEQYFGPGTRLTVT.

The chain couples TRBV25-1 to TRBJ2-7; a weak D match, TRBD2 (5 bases). The CDR3 sequence is 14 residues long. Trimming took off 3 bases at V and 5 bases at J, with 14 bases between the two ends. Germline CDR1 MGHDK, CDR2 SYGVNS. This CDR3 is CASSDAGNLHEQYF. In nucleotides, the CDR3 is TGTGCCAGCAGTGACGCCGGGAATCTCCACGAGCAGTACTTC.

The genes are TRBV15 and TRBJ2-7; weak D call: TRBD2 (6 bases). V was trimmed by 5 bases and J by 6 bases, leaving 14 bases between them. The germline V gene has CDR1 LNHNV and CDR2 YYDKDF (reference sequence). The CDR3 loop spans 13 amino acids. The CDR3 sequence: CATSPGPGAEQYF. DNA of the CDR3: TGTGCCACCAGCCCCGGACCGGGAGCCGAGCAGTACTTC.

V gene TRBV6-6 combines with J gene TRBJ2-3; possibly TRBD1 for D (5 bases). Deletions cut 6 bases from V and 12 bases from J, with 22 bases between. The germline CDR1 and CDR2 sequences are MNHNY and SVGAGI (reference sequence). The CDR3 covers 14 residues. The CDR3 sequence is CASRLGEEDSAQYF. DNA of the CDR3: TGTGCCAGCAGGTTAGGGGAAGAGGATTCTGCCCAGTATTTT.

CDR3 nucleotides: TGTGCCAGCAGCTTAGTTTTGTGGGGCGAGCAGTTCTTC. It encodes CASSLVLWGEQFF. The chain couples TRBV13 to TRBJ2-1, with D possibly TRBD1 on 5 matching bases. Per germline, CDR1 PRHDT and CDR2 FYEKMQ (reference sequence). The CDR3 covers 13 residues. V shed 1 base and J shed 10 bases, with 11 bases lying between them.